A single sample is the source of the 22 T cell receptor beta chains below, sequenced in a study of blood T cell repertoires in COVID-19. Profiling relied on immunoSEQ multiplex PCR, and the TCRdb table lists in-frame clones only, not all of them. This sample has roughly 300,000 clones, with 87% found just once. The sequencing sample was made of PBMCs or T cells enriched from blood (not recorded which). The source is a woman aged 25 to 45 who had recovered from COVID-19.

The chain joins TRBV9 to TRBJ1-3; no definite D call. Trimming took off 0 bases at V and 7 bases at J, with 17 bases between the two ends. This CDR3 contains 16 residues. Germline V gene lookup returns CDR1 SGDLS and CDR2 YYNGEE. The CDR3 sequence: CASSVDSVPTRNTIYF. For the CDR3, the DNA is TGTGCCAGCAGCGTAGATAGTGTCCCCACGAGGAACACCATATATTTT. Together with reference TRBV9 and TRBJ1-3, the CDR3 gives the full variable domain: DSGVTQTPKHLITATGQRVTLRCSPRSGDLSVYWYQQSLDQGLQFLIQYYNGEERAKGNILERFSAQQFPDLHSELNLSSLELGDSALYFCASSVDSVPTRNTIYFGEGSWLTVV.

CDR3 in DNA: TGCAGCGTTGATCGCGGGACAGCCTTAAACTATGGCTACACCTTC. This sequence encodes CSVDRGTALNYGYTF. J is TRBJ1-2 and V is TRBV29-1; 7 positions match TRBD1. The J segment lost 2 bases and the V segment lost 3 bases, leaving 9 bases of the junction unmatched. CDR3 length: 15 residues. Germline V gene data show CDR1 as SQVTM and CDR2 as ANQGSEA. Using reference TRBV29-1 and TRBJ1-2 for the parts outside the CDR3, the full variable domain is SAVISQKPSRDICQRGTSLTIQCQVDSQVTMMFWYRQQPGQSLTLIATANQGSEATYESGFVIDKFPISRPNLTFSTLTVSNMSPEDSSIYLCSVDRGTALNYGYTFGSGTRLTVV.

The chain has TRBV30 and TRBJ2-3, with D tentatively TRBD1 (5 bases). The CDR3 consists of 14 residues. The V end was cut by 3 bases, the J end by 0 bases, with 10 bases between. CDR1 is GTSNPN and CDR2 is SVGIG in the germline V gene (reference sequence). CDR3 amino acids: CAWSRTTSTDTQYF. In DNA form, the CDR3 reads TGTGCCTGGAGCAGGACAACCAGCACAGATACGCAGTATTTT.

The DNA for the CDR3 is TGTGCCAGCAGCTTGGGACAGGGTCGGTACGAGCAGTACTTC. It yields the protein CASSLGQGRYEQYF. The genes are TRBV5-6 and TRBJ2-7, with 7 nucleotides matching TRBD1. Per the germline V gene, CDR1 is SGHDT and CDR2 is YYEEEE. Losses at the gene ends were 0 bases for V and 4 bases for J; bases not matched to a gene: 4. This CDR3 is 14 amino acids long.

The chain has TRBV9 and TRBJ1-6; 8 nucleotides align to TRBD1. Looked up from germline, CDR1 is SGDLS and CDR2 is YYNGEE. The V segment lost 2 bases and the J segment 9 bases; nucleotides outside the gene matches: 4. The CDR3 consists of 14 residues. The CDR3 sequence: CASSVGDRGSPLHF. The CDR3 DNA follows: TGTGCCAGCAGCGTTGGAGACAGGGGTTCACCCCTCCACTTT. Full variable domain (missing parts from reference TRBV9 and TRBJ1-6): DSGVTQTPKHLITATGQRVTLRCSPRSGDLSVYWYQQSLDQGLQFLIQYYNGEERAKGNILERFSAQQFPDLHSELNLSSLELGDSALYFCASSVGDRGSPLHFGNGTRLTVT.

Here the CDR3 reads CASKEGRETQYF. Here the CDR3 DNA reads TGTGCCAGCAAGGAGGGACGGGAGACCCAGTACTTC. V and J are TRBV6-5 and TRBJ2-5; perhaps TRBD2 as D (6 bases). Trimming removed 7 bases from V and 5 bases from J, with 11 bases in between. The germline V gene has CDR1 MNHEY and CDR2 SVGAGI. This CDR3 region has 12 residues.

This chain joins TRBV6-5 and TRBJ1-1; unclear D gene. Trimming removed 6 bases from V and 1 base from J, with 12 bases in between. Per germline, CDR1 MNHEY and CDR2 SVGAGI. The CDR3 extends over 14 amino acids. The CDR3 region is CASRPPFRNTEAFF. For the CDR3, the DNA is TGTGCCAGCAGACCGCCCTTCAGGAACACTGAAGCTTTCTTT.

This clone was found once. CDR3 coding DNA: TGTGCCAGCAGTGTAGGGGTGGGTTTTAGTGATACCACAGATACGCAGTATTTT. It specifies CASSVGVGFSDTTDTQYF. The genes are TRBV27 and TRBJ2-3; TRBD1 might be the D (5 bases). The germline CDR1 and CDR2 sequences are MNHEY and SMNVEV (reference sequence). The length of the CDR3 is 18 residues. Trimming left V 5 bases short and J 2 bases short, with 23 bases between.

The rearrangement uses TRBV7-9 and TRBJ2-2; weak D call: TRBD2 (7 bases). Trimming took 8 bases from V and 5 from J, leaving 21 bases between them. The germline V gene has CDR1 SEHNR and CDR2 FQNEAQ (reference sequence). The CDR3 has 16 amino acids. In nucleotides, the CDR3 is TGTGCCAGCCGCCCGGGGCGGGGGCGGGGGACCGGGGAGCTGTTTTTT. This translates into CASRPGRGRGTGELFF.

V is TRBV3-1 (or the pseudogene TRBV3-2) and J is TRBJ2-7, with D possibly being TRBD1 (6 bases). Trimming took 3 bases from V and 5 from J, leaving 11 bases between them. The CDR3 contains 13 residues. The germline V gene has CDR1 LGHDT and CDR2 YNNKEL (reference sequence). The CDR3 coding sequence is TGTGCCAGCAGCCAGGTAGGGGGAGACGAGCAGTACTTC. The encoded protein is CASSQVGGDEQYF.

In its sample, this clone was seen a few times. The J gene is TRBJ1-2, the V gene TRBV28; possibly TRBD1 for D (6 bases). CDR3 length equals 15 residues. Between the trimmed V and J ends, which lost 6 bases and 1 base, there was a span of 15 bases. Germline V CDR1 and CDR2: MDHEN, SYDVKM. This CDR3 is CASSRGQQNNYGYTF. The CDR3 DNA follows: TGTGCCAGCAGCCGAGGACAGCAGAATAACTATGGCTACACCTTC.

The DNA of the CDR3 is TGTGCCAGCAGCTTCCGACAAGAAGCTTTCTTT. Its protein product is CASSFRQEAFF. The rearrangement uses TRBV11-2 and TRBJ1-1; D is unresolved. Trimming shortened V by 3 bases and J by 8 bases, and 7 bases separated the two germline ends. The CDR3 is 11 amino acids. Germline V lookup: CDR1 SGHAT, CDR2 FQNNGV.

The chain combines TRBV4-3 with TRBJ1-6, with D possibly being TRBD1 (5 bases). Trimming removed 1 base from V and 7 bases from J, with 14 bases in between. Germline loops: CDR1 LGHNA, CDR2 YSLEER. The CDR3 sequence is 16 residues long. The CDR3: CASSQVGAGRNSPLHF. Here the CDR3 DNA reads TGCGCCAGCAGCCAAGTTGGGGCAGGGAGGAATTCACCCCTCCACTTT.

J is TRBJ1-2 and V is TRBV3-1 (or the pseudogene TRBV3-2); D possibly corresponds to TRBD1 (6 bases). The CDR3 consists of 13 residues. The V gene lost 4 bases and the J gene lost 8 bases, with 14 bases spanning the gap. Germline V gene data show CDR1 as LGHDT and CDR2 as YNNKEL (reference sequence). The CDR3 is CASSPRGEVGYTF. The CDR3 DNA reads as TGTGCCAGCAGCCCCAGGGGAGAGGTCGGCTACACCTTC.

V usage is TRBV6-5 and J usage is TRBJ1-1; D possibly corresponds to TRBD1 (6 bases). CDR1 is MNHEY and CDR2 is SVGAGI in the germline V gene. This CDR3 comprises 14 residues. V was trimmed by 7 bases and J by 7 bases, leaving 19 bases between them. CDR3 loop: CASTRTVALGEAFF. The CDR3 DNA reads TGTGCCAGCACCCGGACAGTAGCGCTGGGTGAAGCTTTCTTT.

This chain connects TRBV7-8 to TRBJ1-1; a possible D gene is TRBD1 (5 bases). Trimming took off 7 bases at V and 3 bases at J, with 9 bases between the two ends. Germline V CDR1 and CDR2: SGHVS, FQNEAQ. This CDR3 spans 12 amino acids. CDR3 bases: TGTGCCAGCACGGTCAGGGACACTGAAGCTTTCTTT. It is translated as CASTVRDTEAFF.

The chain links TRBV6-5 to TRBJ1-2; D perhaps matches TRBD1 (6 bases). Germline CDR1 reads MNHEY; CDR2 reads SVGAGI. The CDR3 sequence is 13 residues long. V gave up 7 bases and J gave up 8 bases, with 17 bases separating them. The CDR3 here is CASTTGISRGYTF. The DNA of the CDR3 is TGTGCCAGCACCACAGGGATTTCGCGGGGCTACACCTTC.

This chain links TRBV4-3 with TRBJ2-7; D is perhaps TRBD1 (6 bases). The CDR3 sequence is 15 residues long. The ends were cut back, 0 bases at V and 3 bases at J, with 12 bases in the middle. The germline CDR1 and CDR2 sequences are LGHNA and YSLEER. The CDR3 here is CASSQDRYRVYEQYF. CDR3 DNA sequence: TGCGCCAGCAGCCAAGATAGGTACAGGGTCTACGAGCAGTACTTC.

This chain joins TRBV13 and TRBJ1-4, with TRBD1 as a possible D gene (6 bases). Germline V gene data show CDR1 as PRHDT and CDR2 as FYEKMQ (reference sequence). The CDR3 runs 15 residues. The V gene lost 5 bases and the J gene lost 4 bases, with 14 bases spanning the gap. This CDR3 reads CASSTTGRGNEKLFF. DNA of the CDR3: TGTGCCAGCAGCACCACAGGGCGTGGTAATGAAAAACTGTTTTTT.

The V gene is TRBV29-1, the J gene TRBJ1-3; no firm D call. Trimming cost V 7 bases and J 4 bases, with 14 bases left between them. The germline V gene has CDR1 SQVTM and CDR2 ANQGSEA. CDR3 size: 13 residues. The CDR3 DNA reads as TGCAGCGCCAACGGGGTGTACGGAAACACCATATATTTT. Protein: CSANGVYGNTIYF. Based on the CDR3 plus reference TRBV29-1 and TRBJ1-3, the full variable domain is SAVISQKPSRDICQRGTSLTIQCQVDSQVTMMFWYRQQPGQSLTLIATANQGSEATYESGFVIDKFPISRPNLTFSTLTVSNMSPEDSSIYLCSANGVYGNTIYFGEGSWLTVV.

The rearrangement joins TRBV6-2 or TRBV6-3 to TRBJ1-4; TRBD1 matches at 8 bases. The germline V gene has CDR1 MNHEY and CDR2 SVGEGT. V was pared by 2 bases and J by 10 bases, with 6 bases of the junction left unmatched. The CDR3 loop spans 14 amino acids. CDR3 residues: CASSYARGRVKLFF. The CDR3 coding sequence is TGTGCCAGCAGTTACGCCAGGGGGCGGGTAAAACTGTTTTTT.

The V and J genes are TRBV2 and TRBJ1-1; a possible D gene is TRBD1 (6 bases). Germline V lookup: CDR1 SNHLY, CDR2 FYNNEI. CDR3 length: 13 residues. Trimming left V 10 bases short and J 1 base short, with 13 bases between. The CDR3 loop reads CATTQGRNTEAFF. The CDR3 nucleotides are TGTGCCACGACACAGGGCCGGAACACTGAAGCTTTCTTT.